The 23 T cell receptor beta chains below were found in one sample sequenced in a study of blood T cell repertoires in COVID-19. Data came from immunoSEQ multiplex PCR; TCRdb stores just in-frame clones and leaves some out. This table has about 200,000 clones, approximately 86% appearing once. The sample comprised peripheral blood. All receptors come from a man aged 55 to 70 with acute or convalescent COVID-19.

This rearrangement joins TRBV27 to TRBJ1-2; possibly TRBD1 for D (6 bases). Trimming removed 6 bases from V and 8 bases from J, with 22 bases in between. The CDR3 contains 15 residues. Germline lookup yields CDR1 MNHEY and CDR2 SMNVEV (reference sequence). The CDR3 reads CASSAGQWGVEGYTF. Written as DNA, the CDR3 is TGTGCCAGCAGCGCTGGACAGTGGGGAGTGGAGGGCTACACCTTC.

This rearrangement joins TRBV7-8 to TRBJ1-6, with 9 bases that match TRBD1. There are 16 residues in the CDR3. V shed 5 bases and J 5 bases; nucleotides not matched to a gene: 7. Germline-derived CDR1 and CDR2 are SGHVS and FQNEAQ. As DNA, the CDR3 is TGTGCCAGCAGCCACCCCCGGGACAGGGATAATTCACCCCTCCACTTT. It encodes CASSHPRDRDNSPLHF. The variable domain in full, with the rest retrieved from reference TRBV7-8 and TRBJ1-6, is GAGVSQSPRYKVAKRGQDVALRCDPISGHVSLFWYQQALGQGPEFLTYFQNEAQLDKSGLPSDRFFAERPEGSVSTLKIQRTQQEDSAVYLCASSHPRDRDNSPLHFGNGTRLTVT.

This chain links TRBV7-9 with TRBJ2-7; no reliable D call. Trimming stripped 1 base from V and 0 bases from J, with 7 bases between. The germline V gene encodes CDR1 SEHNR and CDR2 FQNEAQ (reference sequence). The CDR3 is made up of 14 amino acids. This CDR3 is CASSLDADSYEQYF. CDR3 DNA sequence: TGTGCCAGCAGCTTAGATGCGGACTCCTACGAGCAGTACTTC.

The V and J genes are TRBV10-1 and TRBJ2-1, with 8 bases lining up with TRBD1. Germline V gives CDR1 WNHNN, CDR2 SYGVQD (reference sequence). V trimming: 6 bases; J trimming: 7 bases; junction bases outside the gene matches: 11. This CDR3 comprises 15 residues. The CDR3 is CASSAGQGPGNEQFF. DNA for the CDR3: TGCGCCAGCAGCGCCGGACAGGGACCAGGGAATGAGCAGTTCTTC.

The V and J genes are TRBV28 and TRBJ2-2; D is perhaps TRBD2 (6 bases). Germline V lookup: CDR1 MDHEN, CDR2 SYDVKM. The CDR3 has 15 amino acids. The V end lost 6 bases, the J end lost 1 base, and 12 bases lay between the germline ends. The CDR3 sequence: CASSHLRGNTGELFF. DNA of the CDR3: TGTGCCAGCAGCCACTTGCGGGGGAACACCGGGGAGCTGTTTTTT.

This chain connects TRBV5-1 to TRBJ2-2; TRBD1 matches 7 bases. The CDR3 runs to 14 residues. V lost 0 bases to trimming and J lost 6 bases; unmatched junction nucleotides: 2. CDR1 and CDR2 (germline): SGHRS, YFSETQ. The CDR3 spells CASSLGGGSGELFF. The CDR3 bases are TGCGCCAGCAGCTTGGGAGGGGGCTCCGGGGAGCTGTTTTTT.

V gene TRBV18 combines with J gene TRBJ1-2; 7 bases are shared with TRBD1. Germline CDR1 is KGHSH and CDR2 is LQKENI. V lost 10 bases and J lost 3; bases outside the gene matches: 14. The CDR3 contains 15 residues. The CDR3 sequence: CATPGVTGMDYGYTF. The DNA of the CDR3 is TGTGCCACTCCGGGCGTGACAGGGATGGACTATGGCTACACCTTC.

CDR3 nucleotide sequence: TGCGCCAGCAGCCAACTACAGGGGGGTCGGTACGAGCAGTACTTC. It is translated as CASSQLQGGRYEQYF. The V gene is TRBV4-1, the J gene TRBJ2-7; 8 bases agree with TRBD1. The CDR3 spans 15 residues. Per the germline V gene, CDR1 is MGHRA and CDR2 is YSYEKL. Trimming at V came to 2 bases and at J to 4 bases, leaving 7 bases not matched to a gene.

The chain uses TRBV3-1 (or the pseudogene TRBV3-2) and TRBJ2-5, with D hard to call. Trimming stripped 4 bases from V and 5 bases from J, with 11 bases between. CDR3 length: 13 residues. Germline values: CDR1 LGHDT, CDR2 YNNKEL (reference sequence). The CDR3 sequence: CASSRQMRETQYF. CDR3 DNA: TGTGCCAGCAGCCGGCAAATGAGGGAGACCCAGTACTTC.

The chain couples TRBV2 to TRBJ2-3; 11 bases line up with TRBD1. V lost 5 bases to trimming and J lost 2 bases; unmatched junction nucleotides: 6. The CDR3 runs 16 residues. CDR1 and CDR2 from the germline V gene are SNHLY and FYNNEI. For the CDR3, the DNA is TGTGCCAGCAGTAGGGACAGGGGGATAAACACAGATACGCAGTATTTT. Residues: CASSRDRGINTDTQYF.

This clone was counted a single time. The chain combines TRBV29-1 with TRBJ1-2; 8 bases map to TRBD1. CDR3 length equals 14 residues. V lost 6 bases to trimming and J lost 1 base; unmatched junction nucleotides: 7. Germline assignment: CDR1 SQVTM and CDR2 ANQGSEA. CDR3 sequence (DNA): TGCAGCGTAGGTGGGACAGGATTTAACTATGGCTACACCTTC. It translates to CSVGGTGFNYGYTF. The variable domain in full, completed from reference TRBV29-1 and TRBJ1-2, reads SAVISQKPSRDICQRGTSLTIQCQVDSQVTMMFWYRQQPGQSLTLIATANQGSEATYESGFVIDKFPISRPNLTFSTLTVSNMSPEDSSIYLCSVGGTGFNYGYTFGSGTRLTVV.

The chain joins TRBV19 to TRBJ1-5; D may be TRBD1 (6 bases). Trimming stripped 1 base from V and 6 bases from J, with 16 bases between. The CDR3 contains 16 residues. CDR1 LNHDA and CDR2 SQIVND come from the germline V gene (reference sequence). CDR3 DNA sequence: TGTGCCAGTAGTATAGCCCAGGGGATATTTCGTCAGCCCCAGCATTTT. This sequence encodes CASSIAQGIFRQPQHF.

The chain couples TRBV2 to TRBJ1-2, with D unresolved. Trimming pared 6 bases from V and 0 bases from J, leaving 11 bases between. The CDR3 totals 14 residues. From germline, CDR1 is SNHLY and CDR2 FYNNEI. CDR3 protein: CASRAGGANYGYTF. DNA for the CDR3: TGTGCCAGCAGGGCGGGTGGCGCTAACTATGGCTACACCTTC.

The V call is TRBV6-5, the J call TRBJ1-1; D might be TRBD1 (6 bases). This CDR3 contains 15 residues. V gave up 2 bases and J gave up 2 bases, with 12 bases separating them. Per germline, CDR1 MNHEY and CDR2 SVGAGI. The CDR3 DNA follows: TGTGCCAGCAGTTACACCGGCAGGGGAAACACTGAAGCTTTCTTT. Translating gives CASSYTGRGNTEAFF.

V gene TRBV6-5 combines with J gene TRBJ1-2, with TRBD1 as a possible D gene (6 bases). V was shortened by 6 bases and J by 6 bases, with 14 bases between the two germline ends. The CDR3 length is 13 residues. Germline CDR1 is MNHEY and CDR2 is SVGAGI. CDR3 amino acids: CASRATQGHGYTF. The CDR3 nucleotides read TGTGCCAGCAGAGCCACACAGGGACATGGCTACACCTTC.

The chain has TRBV6-2 or TRBV6-3 and TRBJ2-3; TRBD2 matches at 9 bases. V was pared by 4 bases and J by 8 bases, with 4 bases of the junction left unmatched. Germline assignment: CDR1 MNHEY and CDR2 SVGEGT. CDR3 length: 13 amino acids. The CDR3: CASSSPSGVTQYF. CDR3 DNA: TGTGCCAGCAGTTCCCCTAGCGGGGTTACGCAGTATTTT.

This clone was detected only a few times. V is TRBV4-2 and J is TRBJ2-7, with D possibly being TRBD2 (6 bases). The V gene lost 0 bases and the J gene lost 0 bases, with 15 bases spanning the gap. Germline values: CDR1 LGHNA, CDR2 YNFKEQ. CDR3 size: 17 residues. This CDR3 reads CASSQEPSGHSSYEQYF. In DNA form, the CDR3 reads TGTGCCAGCAGCCAAGAACCCAGCGGGCATAGCTCCTACGAGCAGTACTTC.

V usage is TRBV4-2 and J usage is TRBJ2-3, with 7 bases matching TRBD2. There are 13 residues in the CDR3. Trimming removed 4 bases from V and 7 bases from J; junction bases left unmatched: 5. Germline V gene data show CDR1 as LGHNA and CDR2 as YNFKEQ. The CDR3 is CASSLVGRNTQYF. Written as DNA, the CDR3 is TGTGCCAGCAGCCTAGTCGGGAGGAATACGCAGTATTTT.

This rearrangement joins TRBV7-2 to TRBJ1-1, with a possible D match to TRBD1 (6 bases). The CDR3 consists of 12 residues. Trimming left V 8 bases short and J 11 bases short, with 18 bases between. Germline V CDR1 and CDR2: SGHTA, FQGNSA. CDR3 sequence (DNA): TGTGCCAGCCAGCTTATTGGAACAGGGGCTTTCTTT. Its protein product is CASQLIGTGAFF.

The chain employs TRBV6-6 and TRBJ2-1; the D is unclear. The CDR3 is 13 residues long. The V end lost 0 bases, the J end lost 6 bases, and 6 bases lay between the germline ends. Germline V gene sequence: CDR1 MNHNY, CDR2 SVGAGI (reference sequence). Here the CDR3 reads CASSYSRVNEQFF. CDR3 DNA sequence: TGTGCCAGCAGTTACTCGAGAGTCAATGAGCAGTTCTTC.

The rearrangement uses TRBV6-5 and TRBJ2-7; TRBD1 matches 10 bases. After removal of 6 bases from V and 5 bases from J, the junction contained 4 bases not matched to a gene. Germline V CDR1 and CDR2: MNHEY, SVGAGI. This CDR3 region has 13 residues. Written as DNA, the CDR3 is TGTGCCAGCAGCTGGGACAGGGGTGACGAGCAGTACTTC. Amino acids: CASSWDRGDEQYF.

This chain connects TRBV2 to TRBJ2-6, with 12 bases that match TRBD2. The CDR3 contains 20 residues. Trimming took 6 bases from V and 0 from J; bases not matched to a gene: 12. Germline CDR1 reads SNHLY; CDR2 reads FYNNEI. The CDR3, as DNA: TGTGCCAGCAGGAGAACTAGCGGGGGGCCCCCCGCCTCTGGGGCCAACGTCCTGACTTTC. Translation: CASRRTSGGPPASGANVLTF. Full variable domain (rest looked up from reference TRBV2 and TRBJ2-6): EPEVTQTPSHQVTQMGQEVILRCVPISNHLYFYWYRQILGQKVEFLVSFYNNEISEKSEIFDDQFSVERPDGSNFTLKIRSTKLEDSAMYFCASRRTSGGPPASGANVLTFGAGSRLTVL.

This clone was recorded once. The chain carries TRBV7-2 and TRBJ1-2, with TRBD1 matching 9 bases. Germline loops: CDR1 SGHTA, CDR2 FQGNSA. Unmatched junction bases numbered 8, after V lost 2 bases and J lost 7 bases. This CDR3 has 15 residues. CDR3 coding DNA: TGTGCCAGCAGCTTAAAAAGGACAGGGGATCGTGGCTACACCTTC. Residues: CASSLKRTGDRGYTF.